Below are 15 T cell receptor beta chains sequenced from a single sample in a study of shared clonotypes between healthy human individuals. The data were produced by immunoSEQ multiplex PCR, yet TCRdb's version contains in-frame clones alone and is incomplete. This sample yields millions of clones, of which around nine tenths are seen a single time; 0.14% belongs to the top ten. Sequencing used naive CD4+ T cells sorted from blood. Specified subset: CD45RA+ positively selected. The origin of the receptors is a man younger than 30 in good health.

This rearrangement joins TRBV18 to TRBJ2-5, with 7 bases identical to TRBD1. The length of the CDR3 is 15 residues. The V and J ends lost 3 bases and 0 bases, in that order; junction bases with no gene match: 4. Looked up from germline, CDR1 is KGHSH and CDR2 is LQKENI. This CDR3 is CASSPTGAYQETQYF. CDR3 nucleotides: TGTGCCAGCTCACCTACAGGGGCCTACCAAGAGACCCAGTACTTC.

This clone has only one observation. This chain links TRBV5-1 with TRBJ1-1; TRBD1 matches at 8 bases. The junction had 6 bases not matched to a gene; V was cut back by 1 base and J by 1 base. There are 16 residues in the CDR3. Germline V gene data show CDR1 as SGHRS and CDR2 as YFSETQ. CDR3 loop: CASSLWTGRANTEAFF. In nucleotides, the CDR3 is TGCGCCAGCAGCTTGTGGACAGGGCGGGCGAACACTGAAGCTTTCTTT.

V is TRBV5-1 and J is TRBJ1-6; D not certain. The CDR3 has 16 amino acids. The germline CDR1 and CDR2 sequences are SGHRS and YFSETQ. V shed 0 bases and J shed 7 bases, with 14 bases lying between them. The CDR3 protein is CASSLASPQNNSPLHF. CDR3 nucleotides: TGCGCCAGCAGCTTGGCTAGCCCTCAAAACAATTCACCCCTCCACTTT.

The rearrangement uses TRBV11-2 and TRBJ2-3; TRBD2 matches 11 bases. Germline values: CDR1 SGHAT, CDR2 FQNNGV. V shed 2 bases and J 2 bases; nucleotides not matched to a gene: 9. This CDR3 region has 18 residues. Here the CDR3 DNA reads TGTGCCAGCAGCTTATCTCCCGGGACTAGCGGTTCCACAGATACGCAGTATTTT. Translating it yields CASSLSPGTSGSTDTQYF.

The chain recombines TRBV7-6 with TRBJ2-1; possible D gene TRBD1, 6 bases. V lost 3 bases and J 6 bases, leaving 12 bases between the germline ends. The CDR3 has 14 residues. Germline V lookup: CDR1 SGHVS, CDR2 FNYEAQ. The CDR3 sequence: CASSFGTPSNEQFF. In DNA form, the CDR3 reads TGTGCCAGCAGCTTCGGGACACCCAGCAATGAGCAGTTCTTC.

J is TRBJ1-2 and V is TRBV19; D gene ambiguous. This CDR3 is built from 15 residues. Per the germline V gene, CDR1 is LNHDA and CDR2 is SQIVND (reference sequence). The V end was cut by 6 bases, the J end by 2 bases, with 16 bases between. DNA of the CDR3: TGTGCCAGTAGCAACGCCGGGCTTACGAACTATGGCTACACCTTC. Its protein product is CASSNAGLTNYGYTF. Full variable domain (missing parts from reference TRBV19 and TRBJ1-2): DGGITQSPKYLFRKEGQNVTLSCEQNLNHDAMYWYRQDPGQGLRLIYYSQIVNDFQKGDIAEGYSVSREKKESFPLTVTSAQKNPTAFYLCASSNAGLTNYGYTFGSGTRLTVV.

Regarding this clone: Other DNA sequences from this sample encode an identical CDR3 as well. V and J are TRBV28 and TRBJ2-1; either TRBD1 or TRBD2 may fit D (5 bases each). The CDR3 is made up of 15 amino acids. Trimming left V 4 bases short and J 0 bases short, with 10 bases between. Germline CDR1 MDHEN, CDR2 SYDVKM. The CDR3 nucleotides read TGTGCCAGCAGTTCAACAGGAGGCTCCTACAATGAGCAGTTCTTC. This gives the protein CASSSTGGSYNEQFF.

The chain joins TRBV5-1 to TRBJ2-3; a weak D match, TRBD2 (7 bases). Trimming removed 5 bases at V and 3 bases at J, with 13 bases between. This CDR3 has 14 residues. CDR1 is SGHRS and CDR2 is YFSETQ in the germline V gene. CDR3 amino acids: CASSRGGVTDTQYF. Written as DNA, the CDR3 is TGCGCCAGCAGTAGAGGGGGGGTGACAGATACGCAGTATTTT.

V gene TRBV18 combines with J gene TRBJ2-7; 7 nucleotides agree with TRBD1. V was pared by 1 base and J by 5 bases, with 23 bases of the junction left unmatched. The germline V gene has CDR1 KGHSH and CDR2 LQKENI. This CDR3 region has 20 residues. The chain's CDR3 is CASSPRSDRGPLMISDEQYF. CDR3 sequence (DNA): TGTGCCAGCTCACCACGGTCGGATAGGGGGCCACTAATGATAAGCGACGAGCAGTACTTC.

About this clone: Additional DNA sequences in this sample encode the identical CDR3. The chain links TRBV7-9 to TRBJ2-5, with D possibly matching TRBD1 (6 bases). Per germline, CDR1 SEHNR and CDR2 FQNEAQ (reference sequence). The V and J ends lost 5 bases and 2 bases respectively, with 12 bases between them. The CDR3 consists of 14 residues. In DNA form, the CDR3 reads TGTGCCAGCAGCCGTTACAGGGATCAAGAGACCCAGTACTTC. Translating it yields CASSRYRDQETQYF.

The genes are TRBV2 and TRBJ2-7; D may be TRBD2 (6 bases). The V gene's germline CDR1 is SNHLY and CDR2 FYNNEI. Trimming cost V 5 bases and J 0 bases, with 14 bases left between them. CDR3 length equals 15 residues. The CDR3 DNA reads TGTGCCAGCAGTCCCTCCCGGGGGAGCTCCTACGAGCAGTACTTC. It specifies CASSPSRGSSYEQYF. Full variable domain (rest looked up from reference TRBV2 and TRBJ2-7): EPEVTQTPSHQVTQMGQEVILRCVPISNHLYFYWYRQILGQKVEFLVSFYNNEISEKSEIFDDQFSVERPDGSNFTLKIRSTKLEDSAMYFCASSPSRGSSYEQYFGPGTRLTVT.

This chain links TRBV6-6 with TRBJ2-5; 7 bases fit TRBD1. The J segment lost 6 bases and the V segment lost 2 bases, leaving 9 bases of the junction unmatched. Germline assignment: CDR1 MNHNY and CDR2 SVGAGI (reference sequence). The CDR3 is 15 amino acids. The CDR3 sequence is CASSYETTGIKTQYF. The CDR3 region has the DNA TGTGCCAGCAGTTACGAAACGACAGGGATTAAGACCCAGTACTTC.

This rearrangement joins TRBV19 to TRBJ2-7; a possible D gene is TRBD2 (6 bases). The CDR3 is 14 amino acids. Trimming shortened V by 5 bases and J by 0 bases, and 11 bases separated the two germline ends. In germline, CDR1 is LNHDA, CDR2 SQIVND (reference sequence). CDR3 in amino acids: CASSARDSSYEQYF. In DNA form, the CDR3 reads TGTGCCAGTAGTGCCCGGGACTCCTCCTACGAGCAGTACTTC.

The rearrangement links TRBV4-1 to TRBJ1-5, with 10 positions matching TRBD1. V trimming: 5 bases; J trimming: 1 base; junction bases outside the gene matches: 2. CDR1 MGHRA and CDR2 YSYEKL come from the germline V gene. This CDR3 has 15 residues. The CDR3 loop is CASSWTGGSNQPQHF. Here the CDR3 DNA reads TGCGCCAGCAGCTGGACAGGGGGGAGCAATCAGCCCCAGCATTTT.

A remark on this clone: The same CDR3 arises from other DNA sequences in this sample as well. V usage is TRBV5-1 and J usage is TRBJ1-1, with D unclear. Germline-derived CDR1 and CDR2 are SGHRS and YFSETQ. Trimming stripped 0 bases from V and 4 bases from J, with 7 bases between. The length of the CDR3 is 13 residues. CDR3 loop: CASSLDRGTEAFF. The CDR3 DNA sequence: TGCGCCAGCAGCTTGGATAGAGGCACTGAAGCTTTCTTT.